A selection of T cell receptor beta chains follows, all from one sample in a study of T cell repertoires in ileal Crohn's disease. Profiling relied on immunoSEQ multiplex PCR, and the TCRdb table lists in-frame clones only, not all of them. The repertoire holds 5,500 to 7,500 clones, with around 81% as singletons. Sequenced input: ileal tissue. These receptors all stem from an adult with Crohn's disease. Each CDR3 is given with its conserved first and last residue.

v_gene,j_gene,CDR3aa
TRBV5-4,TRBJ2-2,CASSLLANTGELFF
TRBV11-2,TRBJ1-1,CASSPDLRTEAFF
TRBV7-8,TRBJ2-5,CASSLAGDRGETQYF
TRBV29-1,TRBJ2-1,CSVATSGYNEQFF
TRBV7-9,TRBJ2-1,CASSTLAGFSYNEQFF
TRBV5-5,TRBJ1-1,CASSFDPAWDTEAFF
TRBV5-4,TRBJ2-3,CASSPVGAGGRGTQYF
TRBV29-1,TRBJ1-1,CSVEYRAAMNTEAFF
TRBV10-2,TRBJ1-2,CASGRGPAYGYTF
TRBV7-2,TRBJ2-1,CASSPRTSGGWTYNEQFF
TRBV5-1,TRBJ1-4,CASRDLGTEKLFF
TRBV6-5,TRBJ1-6,CASSYSGPGTPLHF
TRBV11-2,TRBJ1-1,CASRPTANTEAFF
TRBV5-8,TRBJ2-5,CASNRLAGNQETQYF
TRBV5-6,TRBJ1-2,CASGAGERANYGYTF
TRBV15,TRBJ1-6,CATSREWDSNSPLHF
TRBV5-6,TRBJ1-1,CASSLQGAWTEAFF
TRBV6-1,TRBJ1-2,CASSDSGSYGYTF
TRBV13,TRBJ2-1,CASSFRTGAYNEQFF
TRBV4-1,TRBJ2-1,CASSQFHRENEQFF
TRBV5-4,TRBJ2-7,CASSLDITYEQYF
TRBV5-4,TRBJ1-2,CASSKLVGDYGYTF
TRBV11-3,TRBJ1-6,CASSFFSGQVSPLHF
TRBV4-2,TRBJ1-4,CASSQEAGEGEKLFF
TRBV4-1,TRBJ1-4,CASSREGQGDNKLFF
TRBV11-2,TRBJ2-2,CASSSHTGELFF
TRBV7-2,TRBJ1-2,CASSLAGEGGYTF
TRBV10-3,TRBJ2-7,CAISAGYEQYF
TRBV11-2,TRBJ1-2,CASSRRAGFYTF
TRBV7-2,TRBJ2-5,CASSWQGARRETQYF
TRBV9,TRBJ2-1,CASSVVSGGNEQFF
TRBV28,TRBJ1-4,CASSFSGQSNEKLFF
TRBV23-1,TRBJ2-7,CASDRDKGVRSSYEQYF
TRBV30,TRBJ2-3,CAWSKGQSHTDTQYF
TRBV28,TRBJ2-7,CASRTASFTYEQYF
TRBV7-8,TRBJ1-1,CASSQYTEAFF
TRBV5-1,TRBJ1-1,CASSLGTNTEAFF
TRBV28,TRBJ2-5,CASSLTGGTQYF
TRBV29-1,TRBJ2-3,CSVGRQGSTDTQYF
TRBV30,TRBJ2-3,CAWKRDSSTDTQYF